The clone carrying this TCR beta chain was seen more than once but under ten times. Antigen: not known. This sample is part of a study of regulatory T cells in long-lasting Graves disease. Across the study: Newly diagnosed Graves' patients had taken antithyroid drugs under 3 months. Study-level results: Under persistent disease, TRBV28, TRBJ1-2 and TRBJ2-5 were used preferentially.

Researchers made TCR beta libraries by using iRepertoire HTBI primers and running Arm-PCR on CDR3 regions. TCRdb re-called the multiplex PCR reads through MiXCR, storing one row per CDR3 protein. The table includes fewer than 550,000 distinct CDR3 sequences, around 15% detected once. As for time point: newly diagnosed GD, antithyroid drugs for less than 3 months. The TCR library was prepared using RNA isolated from PBMCs. CDR1 is MDHEN, CDR2 SYDVKM, per germline. The V end was cut by 4 bases, the J end by 6 bases, with 18 bases between. This CDR3 spans 15 amino acids. These sequences were also reported in another study, on T cells in Graves' hyperthyroidism and ophthalmopathy. That work contributes: Stable hyperthyroidism: no ophthalmopathy progression over 18 months of follow-up.

The receptor comes from a woman younger than 35 with Graves disease. V usage is TRBV28 and J usage is TRBJ1-2; D is possibly TRBD1 (5 bases). Sequenced material: peripheral blood mononuclear cells (PBMCs), taken at new diagnosis, from a patient treated with antithyroid drugs. The CDR3 bases are TGTGCCAGCAGTTCACCCTGGGGCCAAAAGGATGGCTACACCTTC. Its protein product is CASSSPWGQKDGYTF.